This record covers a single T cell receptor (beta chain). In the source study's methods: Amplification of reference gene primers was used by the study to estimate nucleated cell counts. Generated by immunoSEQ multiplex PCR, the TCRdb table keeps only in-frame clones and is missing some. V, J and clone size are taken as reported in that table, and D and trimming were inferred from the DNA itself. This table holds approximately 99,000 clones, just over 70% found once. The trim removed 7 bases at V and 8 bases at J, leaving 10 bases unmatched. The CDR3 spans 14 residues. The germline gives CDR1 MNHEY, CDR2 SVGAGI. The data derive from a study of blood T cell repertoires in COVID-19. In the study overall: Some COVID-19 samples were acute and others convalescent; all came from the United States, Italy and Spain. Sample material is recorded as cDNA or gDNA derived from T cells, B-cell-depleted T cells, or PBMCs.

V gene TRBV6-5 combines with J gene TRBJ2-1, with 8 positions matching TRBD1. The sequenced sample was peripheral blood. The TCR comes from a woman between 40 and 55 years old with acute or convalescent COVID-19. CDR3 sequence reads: CASTENRGSHEQFF. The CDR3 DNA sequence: TGTGCCAGCACCGAGAACAGGGGGTCCCATGAGCAGTTCTTC.